This T cell receptor beta chain was sequenced in a study of long-term antiretroviral therapy in people with HIV. Study observations and caveats: Absence of data on ART adherence, viral resistance or therapy changes was noted. Diversity measured after ART increased yet remained under transplant donor controls.

The immunoSEQ assay was v3.0, run at survey level. 40,000-50,000 T-cell genomes per sample were the sequencing target. Generated by immunoSEQ multiplex PCR, the TCRdb table keeps only in-frame clones and is missing some. The sample carries about 43,000 clones, 86% recorded once. Regarding this clone: Its specificity is not known.

The V segment lost 3 bases and the J segment 6 bases; nucleotides outside the gene matches: 5. Germline assignment: CDR1 LNHDA and CDR2 SQIVND (reference sequence). The CDR3 extends over 15 amino acids. This TCR was recovered from a woman between 50 and 59 years old with HIV. Sequenced here: unsorted PBMCs, sampled 0.1 years before starting antiretroviral therapy. The rearrangement uses TRBV19 and TRBJ1-6; 7 bases line up with TRBD1. CDR3 in DNA: TGTGCCAGTAGTATGACAGGGTCGGCTAATTCACCCCTCCACTTT. Translated, it gives CASSMTGSANSPLHF.